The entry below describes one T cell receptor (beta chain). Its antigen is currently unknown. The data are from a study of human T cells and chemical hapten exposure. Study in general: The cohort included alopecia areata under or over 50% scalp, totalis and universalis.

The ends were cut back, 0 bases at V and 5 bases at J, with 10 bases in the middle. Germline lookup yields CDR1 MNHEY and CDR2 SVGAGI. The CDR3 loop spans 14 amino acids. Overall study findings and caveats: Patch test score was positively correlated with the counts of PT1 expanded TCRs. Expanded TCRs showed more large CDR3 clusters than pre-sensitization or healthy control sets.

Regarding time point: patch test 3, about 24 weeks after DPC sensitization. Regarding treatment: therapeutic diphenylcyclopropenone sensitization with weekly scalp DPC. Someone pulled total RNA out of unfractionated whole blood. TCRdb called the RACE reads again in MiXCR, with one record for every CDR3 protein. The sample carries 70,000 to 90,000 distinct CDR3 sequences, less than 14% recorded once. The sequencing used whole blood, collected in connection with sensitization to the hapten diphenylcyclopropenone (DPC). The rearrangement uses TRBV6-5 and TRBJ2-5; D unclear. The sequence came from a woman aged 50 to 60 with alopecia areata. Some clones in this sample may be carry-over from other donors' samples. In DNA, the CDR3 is TGTGCCAGCAGTTACTCACCTAGTGGGGAGACCCAGTACTTC. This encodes CASSYSPSGETQYF.